One and the same sample provided the 18 T cell receptor beta chains below, sequenced in a study of CD8 T cells in ankylosing spondylitis. TCRdb called the 5' RACE reads again in MiXCR, with one record for every CDR3 protein. The sample holds 130,000 or so distinct CDR3 sequences; over 6% are singletons and the top ten take 12%. Sequencing was done on a sample of blood, either unsorted or a sorted T cell fraction (not recorded which). These receptors all come from a male donor with ankylosing spondylitis or in good health (not recorded which).

This clonotype was observed many times. The rearrangement links TRBV12-3 or TRBV12-4 to TRBJ2-7; D is undetermined. The ends were cut back, 5 bases at V and 0 bases at J, with 14 bases in the middle. This CDR3 comprises 15 residues. The CDR3 nucleotides read TGTGCCAGCAGTCTCCGGACGGGTAGCTCCTACGAGCAGTACTTC. This translates into CASSLRTGSSYEQYF.

This clonotype was detected many times. The V call is TRBV5-1, the J call TRBJ2-5, with D perhaps TRBD2 (6 bases). The CDR3 has 16 amino acids. The V end was cut by 0 bases, the J end by 4 bases, with 16 bases between. The germline gives CDR1 SGHRS, CDR2 YFSETQ. CDR3 coding DNA: TGCGCCAGCAGCTTGGATGTAGCGGCCGGGGGAGAGACCCAGTACTTC. Its translation is CASSLDVAAGGETQYF.

This clonotype was detected many times. The chain is built from TRBV12-3 or TRBV12-4 and TRBJ1-5; D might be TRBD1 (6 bases). CDR3 size: 16 residues. V was trimmed by 8 bases and J by 3 bases, leaving 20 bases between them. As DNA, the CDR3 is TGTGCCAGCGCCCCGGGGGCGGGAGGGGTCAATCAGCCCCAGCATTTT. Protein product: CASAPGAGGVNQPQHF.

This clonotype was recorded at least ten times. This chain connects TRBV7-3 to TRBJ2-2, with D possibly TRBD2 on 6 matching bases. The CDR3 contains 14 residues. Trimming removed 4 bases at V and 0 bases at J, with 6 bases between. Germline CDR1 and CDR2: SGHTA and FQGTGA. The CDR3 coding sequence is TGTGCCAGCAGCTGGGACTCGAACACCGGGGAGCTGTTTTTT. Amino acid sequence: CASSWDSNTGELFF.

This clonotype was counted many times. An end of the junction differs from the germline gene, which may be a read error. The chain has TRBV5-1 and TRBJ2-1; no clear D. The CDR3 is 11 residues long. The germline V gene has CDR1 SGHRS and CDR2 YFSETQ. Here the CDR3 DNA reads TGCGCCAGCAGCTCCAACAATGAGCAGTTCTTC. Protein product: CASSSNNEQFF.

This clonotype was observed at least ten times. The chain has TRBV20-1 and TRBJ2-3, with 7 bases identical to TRBD1. V trimming: 8 bases; J trimming: 4 bases; junction bases outside the gene matches: 9. The CDR3 is 13 residues long. Germline V gene lookup returns CDR1 DFQATT and CDR2 SNEGSKA (reference sequence). CDR3 nucleotide sequence: TGCAGTACGACAGGGCAAGTCGCAGATACGCAGTATTTT. It yields the protein CSTTGQVADTQYF.

This clonotype came up many times. The rearrangement links TRBV19 to TRBJ2-1; D is possibly TRBD1 (5 bases). The CDR3 contains 13 residues. V dropped 6 bases and J dropped 7 bases, with 13 bases sitting between them. Germline CDR1 reads LNHDA; CDR2 reads SQIVND (reference sequence). In DNA, the CDR3 is TGTGCCAGTAGACCCCAGGGTAATAATGAGCAGTTCTTC. It specifies CASRPQGNNEQFF.

This clonotype was detected once. CDR3 amino acids: CASSFGGARLNTEAFF. CDR3 sequence (DNA): TGTGCCAGTAGTTTTGGTGGGGCGCGGCTGAACACTGAAGCTTTCTTT. The chain combines TRBV19 with TRBJ1-1, with a tentative D call TRBD1 (5 bases). With 5 bases removed from V and 0 bases from J, the gap between germline ends came to 16 bases. CDR3 length equals 16 residues. Germline CDR1 LNHDA, CDR2 SQIVND (reference sequence).

This clonotype was seen ten or more times. CDR3 in DNA: TGTGCCAGCAACCGATTTAGCGGGATGGCCCCGGATACGCAGTATTTT. Its translation is CASNRFSGMAPDTQYF. V gene TRBV9 combines with J gene TRBJ2-3; 8 bases map to TRBD2. V was pared by 6 bases and J by 6 bases, with 15 bases of the junction left unmatched. The CDR3 is 16 amino acids. CDR1 and CDR2 (germline): SGDLS, YYNGEE.

This clonotype was observed at least ten times. The V and J genes are TRBV5-1 and TRBJ2-1; maybe TRBD1 (6 bases). Looked up from germline, CDR1 is SGHRS and CDR2 is YFSETQ. The CDR3 runs 14 residues. V shed 1 base and J shed 10 bases, with 15 bases lying between them. The CDR3 sequence: CASSLYGGTGEQFF. The CDR3 bases are TGCGCCAGCAGCTTGTATGGGGGTACAGGGGAGCAGTTCTTC. The full variable domain, completed using reference TRBV5-1 and TRBJ2-1, is KAGVTQTPRYLIKTRGQQVTLSCSPISGHRSVSWYQQTPGQGLQFLFEYFSETQRNKGNFPGRFSGRQFSNSRSEMNVSTLELGDSALYLCASSLYGGTGEQFFGPGTRLTVL.

The chain links TRBV5-1 to TRBJ1-1; D remains unclear. CDR1 is SGHRS and CDR2 is YFSETQ in the germline V gene. V lost 1 base to trimming and J lost 0 bases, with 10 bases between them. The CDR3 extends over 15 amino acids. The chain's CDR3 is CASSLSVGMNTEAFF. CDR3 in DNA: TGCGCCAGCAGCTTGTCAGTTGGAATGAACACTGAAGCTTTCTTT.

There are many counts of this clonotype. The chain recombines TRBV28 with TRBJ2-7, with 8 bases lining up with TRBD1. Trimming at V came to 3 bases and at J to 3 bases, leaving 4 bases not matched to a gene. This CDR3 is built from 14 residues. Germline V gene data show CDR1 as MDHEN and CDR2 as SYDVKM. This chain's CDR3 is CASSFGTGDYEQYF. The CDR3 DNA sequence: TGTGCCAGCAGTTTCGGGACAGGCGACTACGAGCAGTACTTC.

This clonotype occurred many times. The chain has TRBV5-1 and TRBJ1-2, with TRBD1 as a possible D gene (5 bases). The CDR3 runs 14 residues. Trimming removed 0 bases from V and 2 bases from J, with 8 bases in between. The germline gives CDR1 SGHRS, CDR2 YFSETQ. The CDR3: CASSLGQLNYGYTF. CDR3 DNA: TGCGCCAGCAGCTTGGGACAGTTGAACTATGGCTACACCTTC.

There are a few counts of this clonotype. The chain is built from TRBV27 and TRBJ2-2; 8 bases agree with TRBD2. CDR1 and CDR2 (germline): MNHEY, SMNVEV (reference sequence). The CDR3 covers 16 residues. Unmatched junction bases numbered 10, after V lost 6 bases and J lost 4 bases. The CDR3 loop is CASSTGRGRGTGELFF. CDR3 in DNA: TGTGCCAGCAGCACCGGGAGGGGGAGAGGCACCGGGGAGCTGTTTTTT.

This clonotype was observed at least ten times. This chain links TRBV5-1 with TRBJ1-5, with 11 bases matching TRBD1. The length of the CDR3 is 14 residues. V was pared by 3 bases and J by 5 bases, with 1 base of the junction left unmatched. Germline V CDR1 and CDR2: SGHRS, YFSETQ. This CDR3 is CASSWTGGHQPQHF. The CDR3 DNA reads as TGCGCCAGCAGCTGGACAGGGGGCCATCAGCCCCAGCATTTT.

This clonotype was counted many times. The rearrangement links TRBV5-1 to TRBJ1-2, with TRBD1 matching over 9 bases. Per the germline V gene, CDR1 is SGHRS and CDR2 is YFSETQ. There are 14 residues in the CDR3. Trimming removed 7 bases from V and 2 bases from J; junction bases left unmatched: 6. CDR3 region: CASEETGGNYGYTF. CDR3 DNA sequence: TGCGCCAGCGAAGAGACAGGGGGAAACTATGGCTACACCTTC.

This clonotype was observed many times. The V and J genes are TRBV20-1 and TRBJ1-2; D is possibly TRBD1 (5 bases). Deletions cut 1 base from V and 5 bases from J, with 11 bases between. The CDR3 totals 13 residues. The germline gives CDR1 DFQATT, CDR2 SNEGSKA (reference sequence). The CDR3 coding sequence is TGCAGTGCTAGAGCAGCAGGGCTGTATGGCTACACCTTC. Translation: CSARAAGLYGYTF.

The CDR3 sequence: CSGSDSLNEQFF. The CDR3 DNA follows: TGCAGCGGCTCGGACAGTCTTAATGAGCAGTTCTTC. V and J are TRBV29-1 and TRBJ2-1; weak D call: TRBD1 (6 bases). Trimming removed 7 bases at V and 7 bases at J, with 14 bases between. This CDR3 has 12 residues. Germline CDR1 reads SQVTM; CDR2 reads ANQGSEA.